This T cell receptor (beta chain) is drawn from a study of tumor-infiltrating lymphocytes in primary liver carcinoma. The CDR3 runs 16 residues. Trimming pared 3 bases from V and 4 bases from J, leaving 17 bases between. Germline loops: CDR1 MNHGY, CDR2 SVAAGI. The source of the blood RNA was unsorted whole blood, and germline DNA was extracted as well. TCR beta cDNA was made from 500 ng total RNA with a constant-region primer. ARM-PCR, slightly modified, supplied the TCR beta libraries through three nested multiplex PCR rounds. Each of the first two PCR rounds ran about 9 cycles with TRBV1-TRBV30 forward and C-beta reverse primers. TCRdb redid the calling of the multiplex PCR reads with MiXCR, one entry per CDR3 protein. The sample lists 150,000 to 200,000 distinct CDR3 sequences; 50% to 75% were seen once.

This TCR derives from a man aged 35 to 55 with primary liver carcinoma and hepatitis B virus infection. Sequencing was performed on peripheral blood. The chain is built from TRBV6-9 and TRBJ2-3, with D possibly TRBD2 on 6 matching bases. The CDR3 region has the DNA TGTGCCAGCAGTTACTCCCCCGCGGGACGGGCAGATACGCAGTATTTT. It is translated as CASSYSPAGRADTQYF.